Reported below is one TCR beta chain. This sample is drawn from a study of CD8+ T cells in alopecia areata. At the level of the study: Tofacitinib administration persisted for 6 to 18 months, succeeded by 6 months off drug.

V lost 5 bases to trimming and J lost 0 bases, with 11 bases between them. Germline V gene data show CDR1 as SGHVS and CDR2 as FQNEAQ. The length of the CDR3 is 15 residues. cDNA reverse transcribed from extracted RNA served as the sequencing template. The data were produced by immunoSEQ multiplex PCR, yet TCRdb's version contains in-frame clones alone and is incomplete. Among about 130,000 clones, approximately 48% were seen once, and the ten largest hold under 20%. Sample: CD8+ T cells sorted from blood, taken at week 0. The J gene is TRBJ1-5, the V gene TRBV7-8; D unclear. This receptor was obtained from a human donor with alopecia areata. CDR3 in amino acids: CASSTYLGSNQPQHF. CDR3 coding DNA: TGTGCCAGCAGCACATACCTGGGTAGCAATCAGCCCCAGCATTTT.